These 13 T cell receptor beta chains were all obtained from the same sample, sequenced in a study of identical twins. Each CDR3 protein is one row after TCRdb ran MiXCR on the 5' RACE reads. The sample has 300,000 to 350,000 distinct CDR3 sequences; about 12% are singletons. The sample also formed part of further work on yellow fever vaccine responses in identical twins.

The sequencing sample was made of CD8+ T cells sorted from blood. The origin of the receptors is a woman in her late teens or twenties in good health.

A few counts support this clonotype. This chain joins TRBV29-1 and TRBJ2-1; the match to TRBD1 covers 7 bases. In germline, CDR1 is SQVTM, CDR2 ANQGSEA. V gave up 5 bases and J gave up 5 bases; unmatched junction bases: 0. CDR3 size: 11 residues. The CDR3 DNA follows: TGCAGCGTTACAGGGGACAATGAGCAGTTCTTC. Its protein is CSVTGDNEQFF.

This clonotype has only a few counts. The CDR3 spells CASRDRTGGYEQYF. CDR3 in DNA: TGTGCCAGCAGGGATCGGACAGGGGGCTACGAGCAGTACTTC. V is TRBV2 and J is TRBJ2-7; TRBD1 agrees at 10 bases. Germline V lookup: CDR1 SNHLY, CDR2 FYNNEI. The CDR3 has 14 amino acids. V lost 6 bases and J lost 3; bases outside the gene matches: 5.

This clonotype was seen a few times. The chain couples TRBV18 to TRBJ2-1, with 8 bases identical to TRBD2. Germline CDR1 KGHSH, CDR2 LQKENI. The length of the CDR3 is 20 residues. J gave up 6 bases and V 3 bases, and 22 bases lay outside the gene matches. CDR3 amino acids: CASSPGRPGLDSFFFNEQFF. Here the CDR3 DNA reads TGTGCCAGCTCACCGGGCCGTCCGGGACTAGATTCTTTTTTTTTCAATGAGCAGTTCTTC.

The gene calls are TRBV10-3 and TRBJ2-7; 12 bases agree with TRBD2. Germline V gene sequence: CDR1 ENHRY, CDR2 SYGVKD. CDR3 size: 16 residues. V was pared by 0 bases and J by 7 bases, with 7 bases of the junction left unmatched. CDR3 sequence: CAISESTSGSLNEQYF. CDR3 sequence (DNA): TGTGCCATCAGTGAGTCGACTAGCGGGAGCTTAAATGAGCAGTACTTC.

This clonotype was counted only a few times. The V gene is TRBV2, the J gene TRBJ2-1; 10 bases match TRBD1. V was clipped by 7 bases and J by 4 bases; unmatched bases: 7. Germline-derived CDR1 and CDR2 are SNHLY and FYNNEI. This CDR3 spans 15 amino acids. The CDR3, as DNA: TGTGCCAGCACCGGAGGACAGGGGGGTTACAATGAGCAGTTCTTC. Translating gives CASTGGQGGYNEQFF.

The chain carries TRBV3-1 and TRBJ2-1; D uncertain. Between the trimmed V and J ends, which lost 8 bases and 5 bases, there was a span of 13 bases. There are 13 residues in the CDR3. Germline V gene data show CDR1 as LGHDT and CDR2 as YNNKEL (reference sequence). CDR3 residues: CASGPLDDNEQFF. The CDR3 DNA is TGTGCCAGCGGCCCGCTGGACGACAATGAGCAGTTCTTC.

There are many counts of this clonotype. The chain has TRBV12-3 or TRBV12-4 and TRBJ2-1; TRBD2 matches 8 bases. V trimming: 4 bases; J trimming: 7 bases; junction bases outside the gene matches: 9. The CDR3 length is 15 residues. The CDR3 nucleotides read TGTGCCAGCAGTTCCCCGGGGGGGGAGATGAATGAGCAGTTCTTC. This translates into CASSSPGGEMNEQFF.

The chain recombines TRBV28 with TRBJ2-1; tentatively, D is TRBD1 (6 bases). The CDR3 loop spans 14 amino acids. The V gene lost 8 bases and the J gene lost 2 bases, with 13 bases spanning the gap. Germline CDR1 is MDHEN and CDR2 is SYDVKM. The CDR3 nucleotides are TGTGCCAGCGGACAGCGCCGCACCTACAATGAGCAGTTCTTC. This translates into CASGQRRTYNEQFF.

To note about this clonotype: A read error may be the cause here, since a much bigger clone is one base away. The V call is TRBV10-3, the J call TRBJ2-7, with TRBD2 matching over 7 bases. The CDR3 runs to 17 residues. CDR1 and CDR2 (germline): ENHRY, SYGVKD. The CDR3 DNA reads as TGTGCCATCAGTGTTCGCGAATGGCGGGAGTACACCTACGAGCAGAACTTC. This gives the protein CAISVREWREYTYEQNF.

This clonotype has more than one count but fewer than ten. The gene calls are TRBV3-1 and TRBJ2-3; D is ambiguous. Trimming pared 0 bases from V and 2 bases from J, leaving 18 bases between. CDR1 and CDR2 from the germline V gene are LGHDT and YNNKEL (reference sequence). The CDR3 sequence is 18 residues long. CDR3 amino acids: CASSQDGDFAHNTDTQYF. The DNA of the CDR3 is TGTGCCAGCAGCCAAGATGGGGATTTTGCGCATAACACAGATACGCAGTATTTT.

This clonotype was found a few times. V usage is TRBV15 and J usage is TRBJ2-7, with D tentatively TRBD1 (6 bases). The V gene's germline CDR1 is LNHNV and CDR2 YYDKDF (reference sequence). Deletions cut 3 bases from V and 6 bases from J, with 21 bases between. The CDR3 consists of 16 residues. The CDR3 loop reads CATSSPADTGPVEQYF. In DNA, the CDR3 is TGTGCCACCAGCAGTCCCGCGGACACAGGGCCCGTCGAGCAGTACTTC.

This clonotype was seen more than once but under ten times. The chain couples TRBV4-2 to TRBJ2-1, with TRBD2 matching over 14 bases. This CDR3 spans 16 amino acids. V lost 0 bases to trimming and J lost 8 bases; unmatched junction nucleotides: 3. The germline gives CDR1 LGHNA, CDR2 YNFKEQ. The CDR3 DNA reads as TGTGCCAGCAGCCAAGATGGGACTAGCGGGAGCGATGAGCAGTTCTTC. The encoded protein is CASSQDGTSGSDEQFF.

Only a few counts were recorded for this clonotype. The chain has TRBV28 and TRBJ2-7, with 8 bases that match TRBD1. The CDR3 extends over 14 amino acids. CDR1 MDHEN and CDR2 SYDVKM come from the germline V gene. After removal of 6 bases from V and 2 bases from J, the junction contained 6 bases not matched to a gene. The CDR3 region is CASSHTGGAYEQYF. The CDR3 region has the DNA TGTGCCAGCAGCCATACAGGGGGTGCCTACGAGCAGTACTTC.